This record covers a single TCR beta chain. How the authors handled the data: Estimated nucleated cell counts came from reference gene primer amplification. Sequenced by immunoSEQ multiplex PCR; TCRdb stores in-frame clones only, minus some. V, J and clone size are those of that table, while D and trimming were read from the DNA. The data contain more than 350,000 clones, roughly 84% of them singletons. Germline values: CDR1 SGDLS, CDR2 YYNGEE. This CDR3 comprises 16 residues. Trimming stripped 0 bases from V and 5 bases from J, with 17 bases between. Those enrolled, adults aged roughly 18 to 90 years, came from about two dozen US areas. These data originate in a study of blood T cell repertoires in COVID-19. Study-level information: Samples representing acute and convalescent COVID-19 were sourced from the United States, Italy and Spain. In each case, the material was cDNA or gDNA derived from T cells, B-cell-depleted T cells, or PBMCs.

The chain employs TRBV9 and TRBJ1-1; the D gene is possibly TRBD1 (5 bases). This sequence was found in a young woman who had been exposed to COVID-19. Sequenced input: PBMCs or T cells enriched from blood (not recorded which). CDR3 in DNA: TGTGCCAGCAGCGTAGTTAATCCGCAGGGAATGACTGAAGCTTTCTTT. The encoded protein is CASSVVNPQGMTEAFF.